These T cell receptor beta chains were read from a single sample in a study of blood T cells in healthy people across ages. One entry per CDR3 protein, called by TCRdb with MiXCR from the 5' RACE reads. The sample lists some 1.4 million distinct CDR3 sequences, around two fifths occurring once. Material for sequencing was blood. Every receptor here comes from a woman aged 18-29 years in good health. Both conserved end residues are part of each CDR3. A D gene is named only where the DNA matches it firmly. The size field is filled for only some rows; it gives once, few, many or a size class.

v_call: TRBV5-6; clone_size: -; d_call: -; j_call: TRBJ1-2; cdr3_nt: TGTGCCAGCAGCTTGGGACAGAAAAACACCTTC; cdr3_aa: CASSLGQKNTF
v_call: TRBV9; clone_size: -; d_call: TRBD1; j_call: TRBJ1-3; cdr3_nt: TGTGCCAGCAGCCCCCAGGGGGGGGCACCTGGAAACACCATATATTTT; cdr3_aa: CASSPQGGAPGNTIYF
v_call: TRBV7-2; clone_size: many; d_call: -; j_call: TRBJ1-1; cdr3_nt: TGTGCCAGCAGCTCTTGGCGGGGAATGAACACTGAAGCTTTCTTT; cdr3_aa: CASSSWRGMNTEAFF
v_call: TRBV20-1; clone_size: -; d_call: -; j_call: TRBJ2-1; cdr3_nt: TGCAGTGCTAGATGGCGGGCGCCCTTTTACAATGAGCAGTTCTTC; cdr3_aa: CSARWRAPFYNEQFF
v_call: TRBV4-1; clone_size: -; d_call: -; j_call: TRBJ1-5; cdr3_nt: TGCGCCAGCAGCCAAGGTTGGGGGGCGAAGAGGGATCAGCCCCAGCATTTT; cdr3_aa: CASSQGWGAKRDQPQHF
v_call: TRBV6-5; clone_size: few; d_call: -; j_call: TRBJ1-5; cdr3_nt: TGTGCCAGCAGGCCCCAGGGGAATCAGCCCCAGCATTTT; cdr3_aa: CASRPQGNQPQHF
v_call: TRBV5-1; clone_size: few; d_call: -; j_call: TRBJ2-3; cdr3_nt: TGCGCCAGCAGCCCGATCGAGGGACTGGGCGCGCAAAACACAGATACGCAGTATTTT; cdr3_aa: CASSPIEGLGAQNTDTQYF
v_call: TRBV7-3; clone_size: -; d_call: TRBD1; j_call: TRBJ1-6; cdr3_nt: TGTGCCAGCAGTTCCACAGGGGGCACAGGTTCACCCCTCCACTTT; cdr3_aa: CASSSTGGTGSPLHF
v_call: TRBV12-3/TRBV12-4; clone_size: once; d_call: TRBD2; j_call: TRBJ2-1; cdr3_nt: TGTGCCAGCATCTGGAGCGGGGGGTTTGATGAGCAGTTCTTC; cdr3_aa: CASIWSGGFDEQFF
v_call: TRBV12-3/TRBV12-4; clone_size: few; d_call: TRBD2; j_call: TRBJ2-2; cdr3_nt: TGTGCCAGCTTACTAGCGCGGGGTACCGGGGAGCTGTTTTTT; cdr3_aa: CASLLARGTGELFF
v_call: TRBV7-9; clone_size: -; d_call: TRBD2; j_call: TRBJ2-1; cdr3_nt: TGTGCCAGCAGCTTCAACGGGAGGGGGTACAATGAGCAGTTCTTC; cdr3_aa: CASSFNGRGYNEQFF
v_call: TRBV20-1; clone_size: many; d_call: TRBD2; j_call: TRBJ2-7; cdr3_nt: TGCAGTGCTAGTGGAGGCGGGAGCGGCGGGTACGAGCAGTACTTC; cdr3_aa: CSASGGGSGGYEQYF
v_call: TRBV5-1; clone_size: -; d_call: -; j_call: TRBJ2-1; cdr3_nt: TGCGCCACCGAGATTGGTCGAGGGCAGTTCTTC; cdr3_aa: CATEIGRGQFF
v_call: TRBV7-9; clone_size: -; d_call: -; j_call: TRBJ2-2; cdr3_nt: TGTGCCAGCAGGCCCACCACCGGGGAGCTGTTTTTT; cdr3_aa: CASRPTTGELFF
v_call: TRBV10-3; clone_size: -; d_call: -; j_call: TRBJ1-5; cdr3_nt: TGTGCCATCAGGGACAGTCAAGATAGCAGTCAGCCCCAGCATTTT; cdr3_aa: CAIRDSQDSSQPQHF
v_call: TRBV7-9; clone_size: -; d_call: TRBD1; j_call: TRBJ1-2; cdr3_nt: TGTGCCAGCAGCTTGGACAGGGACACGGGGTATCAGAGACTTTTCTATGGCTACACCTTC; cdr3_aa: CASSLDRDTGYQRLFYGYTF
v_call: TRBV19; clone_size: -; d_call: -; j_call: TRBJ1-1; cdr3_nt: TGTGCCAGTAGTCGTGTTGGGGCAGGTTTTATGAACACTGAAGCTTTCTTT; cdr3_aa: CASSRVGAGFMNTEAFF
v_call: TRBV9; clone_size: -; d_call: -; j_call: TRBJ2-7; cdr3_nt: TGTGCCAGCAGCCCGCAGGGGAGCGGTTTAACCTACGAGCAGTACTTC; cdr3_aa: CASSPQGSGLTYEQYF
v_call: TRBV7-9; clone_size: few; d_call: -; j_call: TRBJ1-6; cdr3_nt: TGTGCCAGCACCCCCGGTCTGACCCTCCACTTT; cdr3_aa: CASTPGLTLHF
v_call: TRBV5-1; clone_size: -; d_call: -; j_call: TRBJ2-7; cdr3_nt: TGCGCCAGCAGCTTGAATGGGGGTGTAGTCTACGAGCAGTACTTC; cdr3_aa: CASSLNGGVVYEQYF
v_call: TRBV7-9; clone_size: -; d_call: -; j_call: TRBJ1-5; cdr3_nt: TGTGCCAGCAGCGCCGCCGGGACACAGCCCCAGCATTTT; cdr3_aa: CASSAAGTQPQHF
v_call: TRBV24-1; clone_size: -; d_call: -; j_call: TRBJ2-6; cdr3_nt: TGTGCCACCAGTGATGTAAGCTCTGGGGCCAACGTCCTGACTTTC; cdr3_aa: CATSDVSSGANVLTF
v_call: TRBV29-1; clone_size: once; d_call: -; j_call: TRBJ2-7; cdr3_nt: TGCAGCGTTGAAGCAAGAGACCCTTACAATGAGCAGTACTTC; cdr3_aa: CSVEARDPYNEQYF
v_call: TRBV21-1; clone_size: -; d_call: -; j_call: TRBJ2-1; cdr3_nt: TGTGCCAGCCCTAAGGGGCGGGAGGTCTACAATGAGCAGTTCTTC; cdr3_aa: CASPKGREVYNEQFF
v_call: TRBV12-3/TRBV12-4; clone_size: few; d_call: -; j_call: TRBJ2-3; cdr3_nt: TGTGCCAGCAGTTACGGCCCGGCGGCGGATACGCAGTATTTT; cdr3_aa: CASSYGPAADTQYF
v_call: TRBV9; clone_size: once; d_call: -; j_call: TRBJ1-1; cdr3_nt: TGTGCCAGCAGCGCCCCGGGATCGAACACTGAAGCTTTCTTT; cdr3_aa: CASSAPGSNTEAFF
v_call: TRBV2; clone_size: -; d_call: -; j_call: TRBJ2-5; cdr3_nt: TGTGCCAGCAGTGAAGTTGGAACTATTTGGGATGAGCAGTACTTC; cdr3_aa: CASSEVGTIWDEQYF
v_call: TRBV5-1; clone_size: -; d_call: TRBD1; j_call: TRBJ1-3; cdr3_nt: TGCGCCAGCAGCTTGACTCCCGGGACAGGGGGGCTTTTAATAGCTGGAAACACCATATATTTT; cdr3_aa: CASSLTPGTGGLLIAGNTIYF
v_call: TRBV7-9; clone_size: -; d_call: -; j_call: TRBJ2-3; cdr3_nt: TGTGCCAGCAGCACCCAGCAGTCCCCCAGGCGCACAGATACGCAGTATTTT; cdr3_aa: CASSTQQSPRRTDTQYF
v_call: TRBV28; clone_size: few; d_call: -; j_call: TRBJ2-1; cdr3_nt: TGTGCCAGCAGTTTAAGAGGGGAGACCCAGTTCTTC; cdr3_aa: CASSLRGETQFF
v_call: TRBV6-1; clone_size: -; d_call: -; j_call: TRBJ2-1; cdr3_nt: TGTGCCAGCAGTGGGCGGGGGCCGTACAATGAGCAGTTCTTC; cdr3_aa: CASSGRGPYNEQFF
v_call: TRBV15; clone_size: once; d_call: TRBD2; j_call: TRBJ2-3; cdr3_nt: TGTGCCACCAGCGGGACTATCGACCTCACAGATACGCAGTATTTT; cdr3_aa: CATSGTIDLTDTQYF
v_call: TRBV5-6; clone_size: -; d_call: TRBD1; j_call: TRBJ1-1; cdr3_nt: TGTGCCAGCAGCTTGGTAGTGGACAGGTATTCTGAAGCTTTCTTT; cdr3_aa: CASSLVVDRYSEAFF
v_call: TRBV20-1; clone_size: -; d_call: -; j_call: TRBJ2-3; cdr3_nt: TGCAGTGCTATACCGCAATATGGGGCAGATACGCAGTATTTT; cdr3_aa: CSAIPQYGADTQYF
v_call: TRBV6-2/TRBV6-3; clone_size: -; d_call: -; j_call: TRBJ2-3; cdr3_nt: TGTCCCAGCAGTTACCCTCCCGCGGGGAGAACAGATACGCAGTATTTT; cdr3_aa: CPSSYPPAGRTDTQYF
v_call: TRBV10-3; clone_size: -; d_call: -; j_call: TRBJ1-4; cdr3_nt: TGTGCCATTCAGGGTGGGGCATCGGAAAAACTGTTTTTT; cdr3_aa: CAIQGGASEKLFF
v_call: TRBV5-6; clone_size: -; d_call: TRBD2; j_call: TRBJ2-1; cdr3_nt: TGTGCCAGCAGCTCGAAAAAGCGGGGGGCCTACAATGAGCAGTTCTTC; cdr3_aa: CASSSKKRGAYNEQFF
v_call: TRBV2; clone_size: -; d_call: -; j_call: TRBJ2-7; cdr3_nt: TGTGCCAGCAGAACTACTACCTACGAGCAGTACTTC; cdr3_aa: CASRTTTYEQYF
v_call: TRBV3-1; clone_size: -; d_call: TRBD1; j_call: TRBJ1-1; cdr3_nt: TGTGCCAGCAGCCAAGAAGGGGGCTCAACTGAAGCTTTCTTT; cdr3_aa: CASSQEGGSTEAFF
v_call: TRBV25-1; clone_size: few; d_call: -; j_call: TRBJ2-1; cdr3_nt: TGTGCCAGCAGTGATGGGCGCGAGACCTACAATGAGCAGTTCTTC; cdr3_aa: CASSDGRETYNEQFF
v_call: TRBV4-1; clone_size: -; d_call: -; j_call: TRBJ2-7; cdr3_nt: TGCGCCAGCAGCCAAGTATACGGTTTGTCGGCCCCCTTGGACGAGCAGTACTTC; cdr3_aa: CASSQVYGLSAPLDEQYF
v_call: TRBV5-1; clone_size: once; d_call: TRBD1; j_call: TRBJ2-7; cdr3_nt: TGCGCCAGCAGCCCGATCCATGCCGGGACAGGGTACAATGAGCAGTACTTC; cdr3_aa: CASSPIHAGTGYNEQYF
v_call: TRBV6-1; clone_size: -; d_call: -; j_call: TRBJ2-3; cdr3_nt: TGTGCCAGCAGTGTTTTTGGGGGCCCCACAGATACGCAGTATTTT; cdr3_aa: CASSVFGGPTDTQYF
v_call: TRBV7-2; clone_size: few; d_call: TRBD2; j_call: TRBJ2-7; cdr3_nt: TGTGCCAGCAGCTTACACGCCGGGACTACCTCCTACGAGCAGTACTTC; cdr3_aa: CASSLHAGTTSYEQYF
v_call: TRBV29-1; clone_size: many; d_call: -; j_call: TRBJ2-7; cdr3_nt: TGCAGCTCACAGGGAGGATCCGGCGAGCAGTACTTC; cdr3_aa: CSSQGGSGEQYF
v_call: TRBV10-3; clone_size: -; d_call: TRBD2; j_call: TRBJ2-7; cdr3_nt: TGTGCCAGAAGGGAGGGCGTATTGCAGTACTTC; cdr3_aa: CARREGVLQYF
v_call: TRBV6-2/TRBV6-3; clone_size: few; d_call: TRBD1; j_call: TRBJ2-7; cdr3_nt: TGTGCCAGCAGAGTCACAGGGGGCGTCTACGAGCAGTACTTC; cdr3_aa: CASRVTGGVYEQYF